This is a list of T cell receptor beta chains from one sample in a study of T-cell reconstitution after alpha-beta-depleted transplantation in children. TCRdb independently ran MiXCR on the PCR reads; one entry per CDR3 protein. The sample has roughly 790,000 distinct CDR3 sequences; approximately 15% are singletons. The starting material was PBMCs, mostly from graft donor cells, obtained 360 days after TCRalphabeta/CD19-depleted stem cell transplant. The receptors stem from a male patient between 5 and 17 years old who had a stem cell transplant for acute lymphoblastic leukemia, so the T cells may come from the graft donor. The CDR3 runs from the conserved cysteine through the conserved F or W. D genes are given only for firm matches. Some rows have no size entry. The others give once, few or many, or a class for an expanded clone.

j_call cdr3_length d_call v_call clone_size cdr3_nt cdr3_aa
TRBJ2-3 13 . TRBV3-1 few TGTGCCAGCGGGCTGGGAAGCACAGATACGCAGTATTTT CASGLGSTDTQYF
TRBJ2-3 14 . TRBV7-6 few TGTGCCAGCAGCTCAAGGACGGTCACAGATACGCAGTATTTT CASSSRTVTDTQYF
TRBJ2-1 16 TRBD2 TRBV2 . TGTGCCAGCAGACTCACCGGGACTAGCGCTTACAATGAGCAGTTCTTC CASRLTGTSAYNEQFF
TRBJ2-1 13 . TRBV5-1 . TGCGCCAGCAGCTTGACAGTGGGGGGTGAGCAGTTCTTC CASSLTVGGEQFF
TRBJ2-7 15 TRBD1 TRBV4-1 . TGCGCCAGCAGCTTTCGACAGGGGGCGCGGATGGAGCAGTACTTC CASSFRQGARMEQYF
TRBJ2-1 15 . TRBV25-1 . TGTGCCAGCAGTGACCCCGGGACTGCCAACAATGAGCAGTTCTTC CASSDPGTANNEQFF
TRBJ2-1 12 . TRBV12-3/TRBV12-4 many TGTGCCAGCAGCAGTGGGTTGTATGAGCAGTTCTTC CASSSGLYEQFF
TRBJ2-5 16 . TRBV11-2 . TGTGCCAGCAGCTTAGTGGGGCAGCCCTTCGGTGGGACCCAGTACTTC CASSLVGQPFGGTQYF
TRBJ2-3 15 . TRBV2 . TGTGCCAGCAGTTTCCGGGACGGCCGCACAGATACGCAGTATTTT CASSFRDGRTDTQYF
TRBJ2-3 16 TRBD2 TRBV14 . TGTGCCAGCAGCCAAGATCCTAGCGGATTCACAGATACGCAGTATTTT CASSQDPSGFTDTQYF
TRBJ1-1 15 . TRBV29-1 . TGCAGCGTCGGATTGAGGGGGGGTTTGAACACTGAAGCTTTCTTT CSVGLRGGLNTEAFF
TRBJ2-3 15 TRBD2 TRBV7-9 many TGTGCCAGCAGCCGCCTAGCGGGAGTACCAGATACGCAGTATTTT CASSRLAGVPDTQYF
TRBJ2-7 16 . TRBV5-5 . TGTGCCAGCAGCCCTCAGACCCAGATCCTATCCTACGAGCAGTACTTC CASSPQTQILSYEQYF
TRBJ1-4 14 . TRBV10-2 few TGCGCCAGCAGATGGGACACGGCAAATGAAAAACTGTTTTTT CASRWDTANEKLFF
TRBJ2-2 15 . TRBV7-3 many TGTGCCAGCAGCCCTAATAGCGGTAACACCGGGGAGCTGTTTTTT CASSPNSGNTGELFF
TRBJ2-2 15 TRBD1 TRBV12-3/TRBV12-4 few TGTGCCAGCAGTTTATCAGGGGGCTATACCGGGGAGCTGTTTTTT CASSLSGGYTGELFF
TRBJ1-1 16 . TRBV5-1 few TGCGCCAGCAGCTTGGCCTGGGGGCTAAAGAACACTGAAGCTTTCTTT CASSLAWGLKNTEAFF
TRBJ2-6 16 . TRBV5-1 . TGCGCCAGCAGCACGGACGGGCTCTCTGGGGCCAACGTCCTGACTTTC CASSTDGLSGANVLTF
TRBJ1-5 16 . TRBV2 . TGTGCCAGCAGTGACAGAACAGCTTATAGCAATCAGCCCCAGCATTTT CASSDRTAYSNQPQHF
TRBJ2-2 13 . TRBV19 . TGTGCCAGTAGTATGGCCCACACCGGGGAGCTGTTTTTT CASSMAHTGELFF
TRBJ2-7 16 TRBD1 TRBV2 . TGTGCCAGTCATCGGGACAGAAGGGGGCCCTCCTACGAGCAGTACTTC CASHRDRRGPSYEQYF
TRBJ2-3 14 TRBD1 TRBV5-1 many TGTGCCAGCAGTCGAGACAGGGGGACAGATACGCAGTATTTT CASSRDRGTDTQYF
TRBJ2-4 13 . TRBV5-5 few TGTGCCAGCAGAATGGTGGCCAAAAACATTCAGTACTTC CASRMVAKNIQYF
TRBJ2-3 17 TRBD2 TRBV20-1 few TGCAGTGCTAGACAAGGCATAGCGGGAGGGCCCCCAGATACGCAGTATTTT CSARQGIAGGPPDTQYF
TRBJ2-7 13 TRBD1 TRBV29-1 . TGCAGCGGGGGAGCCACAGGGGCGGGTGAGCAGTACTTC CSGGATGAGEQYF
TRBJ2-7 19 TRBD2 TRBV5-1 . TGCGCCAGCAGGTTGGAGAGTCAAGTCCGACTAGCGGGAGCCAACGAGCAGTACTTC CASRLESQVRLAGANEQYF
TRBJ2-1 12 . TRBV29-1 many TGCAGCGTTCTGTCAGGGGCCAATGAGCAGTTCTTC CSVLSGANEQFF
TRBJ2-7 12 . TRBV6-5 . TGTGCCAGCAAAGACAACTTTTACGAGCAGTACTTC CASKDNFYEQYF
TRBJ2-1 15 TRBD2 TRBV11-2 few TGTGCCAGCAGCTTACCACTAGCGATCTACAATGAGCAGTTCTTC CASSLPLAIYNEQFF
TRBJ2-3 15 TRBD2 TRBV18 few TGTGCCAGCTCTCACGCCAGCGGGGCCCGCGATACGCAGTATTTT CASSHASGARDTQYF
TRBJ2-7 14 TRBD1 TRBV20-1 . TGCAGTGCCACCCTAGGACAGGGGACCTACGAGCAGTACTTC CSATLGQGTYEQYF
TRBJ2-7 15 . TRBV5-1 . TGCGCCAGCAGAGCCCGGGATAACAGTAAAGGCGAGCAGTACTTC CASRARDNSKGEQYF
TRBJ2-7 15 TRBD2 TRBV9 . TGTGCCAGCAGCGTAGGGGCGGGAGTCTCCTACGAGCAGTACTTC CASSVGAGVSYEQYF
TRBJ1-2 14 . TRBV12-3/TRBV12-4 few TGTGCCAGCAGCGGAGGACCTGAGGGCTATGGCTACACCTTC CASSGGPEGYGYTF
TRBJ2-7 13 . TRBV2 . TGTGCCAGCAGTGAAGGACCCACCTACGAGCAGTACTTC CASSEGPTYEQYF
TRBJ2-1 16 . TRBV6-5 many TGTGCCAGCAGTATAAACGAGGGGGGGTCCCTCAATGAGCAGTTCTTC CASSINEGGSLNEQFF
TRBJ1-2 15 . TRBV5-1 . TGCGCCAGCAGCGAGCAGGCAGCTGCTAACTATGGCTACACCTTC CASSEQAAANYGYTF
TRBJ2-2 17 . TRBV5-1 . TGCGCCAGCAGCTTGGCCGTCTCTAGCCATGGAACCGGGGAGCTGTTTTTT CASSLAVSSHGTGELFF
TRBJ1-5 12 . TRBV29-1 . TGCAGCGCACGGGGAATCAATCAGCCCCAGCATTTT CSARGINQPQHF
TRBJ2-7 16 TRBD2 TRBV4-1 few TGCGCCAGCAGCCCCGATAGGACTAGCGGAACCTACGAGCAGTACTTC CASSPDRTSGTYEQYF
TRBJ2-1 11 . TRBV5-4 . TGTGCCAGCAGCTTGGCACCCCCCCAGTTCTTC CASSLAPPQFF
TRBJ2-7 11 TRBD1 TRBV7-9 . TGTGCCAGCAGCACCCCAGACAGGGATTTATTC CASSTPDRDLF
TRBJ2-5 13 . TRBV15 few TGTGCCACCAGCAGAGTAGGACGAGAGACCCAGTACTTC CATSRVGRETQYF